Here is one T cell receptor beta chain with its context. Its antigen is not identified. The sample is drawn from a study of CD8+CD57+ T cells in acquired aplastic anemia. Study-level information: Sorted CD4+ plus CD8+ cells gave DNA averaging about 3.2 ug.

Using genomic DNA as the template, TCR beta VDJ and CDR3 profiling was carried out. TCRdb passed the reads through MiXCR, listing each CDR3 protein once. The sample has about 190,000 distinct CDR3 sequences; 64% are singletons. Overall study findings and caveats: In CD8+ cells, Simpson's diversity showed no significant difference between patients and controls. The study identified roughly 29 CD8+ CDR3 sequences shared by patients and controls.

This CDR3 spans 14 amino acids. Germline trimming cut 4 bases from V and 9 bases from J; bases unmatched to any gene: 5. Germline V gives CDR1 SGHDN, CDR2 FVKESK. The gene calls are TRBV14 and TRBJ1-6; 8 bases line up with TRBD1. The clonotype comes from a human donor with severe aplastic anemia or a healthy control (not recorded which). Sequencing was performed on sorted CD4+, CD8+, or CD8+CD57+ T cells (not recorded which) from PBMCs. This CDR3 is CASSPGQESSPLHF. The CDR3 coding sequence is TGTGCCAGCAGCCCGGGACAGGAGAGTTCACCCCTCCACTTT.